This T cell receptor (beta chain) was found in a study of blood T cell repertoires in COVID-19. Study summary: Spain, Italy and the United States supplied samples that represented acute and convalescent COVID-19. T cells, B-cell-depleted T cells, or PBMCs supplied cDNA or gDNA.

Germline lookup yields CDR1 SGHTA and CDR2 FQGNSA. V trimming: 5 bases; J trimming: 1 base; junction bases outside the gene matches: 4. This CDR3 region has 15 residues. This clone was counted once. Researchers sorted participants into cohorts using their self-reported clinical history. In the authors' methods: It was from reference gene primer amplification that nucleated cell counts were estimated. Sequencing was performed with immunoSEQ multiplex PCR; in TCRdb, only in-frame clones are kept and a portion is missing. The V and J calls and the clone size are those of that table, but D and trimming were determined from the DNA. Here the sample spans about 220,000 clones, about 91% being singletons.

Sample: PBMCs or T cells enriched from blood (not recorded which). V and J are TRBV7-2 and TRBJ1-5, with 8 bases lining up with TRBD1. The TCR originated in a woman aged 40 to 49 with acute COVID-19. The CDR3 sequence: CASSRDRQSNQPQHF. For the CDR3, the DNA is TGTGCCAGCAGCCGGGACAGGCAGAGCAATCAGCCCCAGCATTTT.